These 13 T cell receptor beta chains share one sample of origin, sequenced in a study of blood T cells in healthy people across ages. The authors ran a second PCR of about 6 to 12 cycles using a sample-barcoded 5' primer and a J-beta primer mix. TCRdb used MiXCR to reprocess the 5' RACE reads, holding one entry per CDR3 protein. Among around 820,000 distinct CDR3 sequences listed, roughly 25% were seen once. A further study also used this sample, focusing on T cells of mothers and their children.

Sequenced sample: blood. These receptors all stem from a boy between 5 and 17 years old in good health.

The genes are TRBV2 and TRBJ2-1, with D possibly TRBD2 on 6 matching bases. Germline V lookup: CDR1 SNHLY, CDR2 FYNNEI. The CDR3 runs to 15 residues. V was shortened by 3 bases and J by 1 base, with 10 bases between the two germline ends. The CDR3 region has the DNA TGTGCCAGCAGTGAGGGACTTCTATCCTACAATGAGCAGTTCTTC. It codes for CASSEGLLSYNEQFF. Based on the CDR3 plus reference TRBV2 and TRBJ2-1, the full variable domain is EPEVTQTPSHQVTQMGQEVILRCVPISNHLYFYWYRQILGQKVEFLVSFYNNEISEKSEIFDDQFSVERPDGSNFTLKIRSTKLEDSAMYFCASSEGLLSYNEQFFGPGTRLTVL.

The chain couples TRBV21-1 to TRBJ2-7; TRBD2, the table's D call, was not compared with the DNA. TRBV21-1 has pseudogene status. This CDR3 has 12 amino acids. The CDR3 loop reads CAGGLNSYEQYF. The DNA of the CDR3 is TGTGCCGGCGGACTGAACTCCTACGAGCAGTACTTC.

This chain joins TRBV21-1 and TRBJ2-5; the DNA was not compared with TRBD2, the D call given in the table. Judging by the DNA end, TRBJ2-7 fits better; the J call may be wrong. TRBV21-1 has pseudogene status. This CDR3 spans 14 amino acids. Written as DNA, the CDR3 is TGTGCCAGCAGCAGGGGACTAGCGGGGGTCGAGCAGTACTTC. The encoded protein is CASSRGLAGVEQYF.

There are a few counts of this clonotype. The chain links TRBV20-1 to TRBJ2-4; the D call may be TRBD1 or TRBD2 (5 bases each). The CDR3 has 15 amino acids. Trimming took 5 bases from V and 0 from J, leaving 14 bases between them. The germline CDR1 and CDR2 sequences are DFQATT and SNEGSKA (reference sequence). CDR3 region: CSAGSGGGAKNIQYF. In DNA, the CDR3 is TGCAGTGCTGGCTCGGGTGGGGGAGCCAAAAACATTCAGTACTTC.

This clonotype was seen more than once but under ten times. The chain uses TRBV12-3 or TRBV12-4 and TRBJ2-1, with TRBD1 matching 9 bases. There are 15 residues in the CDR3. V was pared by 6 bases and J by 6 bases, with 9 bases of the junction left unmatched. CDR3 DNA sequence: TGTGCCAGCAGCGTCCCGGGACAGGGTGTCAATGAGCAGTTCTTC. Its protein product is CASSVPGQGVNEQFF.

This clonotype was picked up a small number of times. This chain joins TRBV2 and TRBJ1-5; D is perhaps TRBD1 (5 bases). This CDR3 contains 14 residues. Germline loops: CDR1 SNHLY, CDR2 FYNNEI. The V end was cut by 1 base, the J end by 2 bases, with 6 bases between. The CDR3 region has the DNA TGTGCCAGCAGTGAAGGCAGGGGCAATCAGCCCCAGCATTTT. This sequence encodes CASSEGRGNQPQHF.

This chain uses TRBV7-6 with TRBJ1-1; TRBD1 might be the D (5 bases). This CDR3 spans 15 amino acids. The germline gives CDR1 SGHVS, CDR2 FNYEAQ. Trimming removed 4 bases from V and 4 bases from J, with 16 bases in between. As DNA, the CDR3 is TGTGCCAGCAGCTGGGGCCCGGGAGGCGGCACTGAAGCTTTCTTT. Its protein product is CASSWGPGGGTEAFF.

This clonotype was counted ten times or more. This rearrangement joins TRBV10-3 to TRBJ2-1, with TRBD2 identical over 9 bases. Germline V gene lookup returns CDR1 ENHRY and CDR2 SYGVKD. The CDR3 runs to 16 residues. The V and J ends lost 8 bases and 4 bases, in that order; junction bases with no gene match: 12. DNA for the CDR3: TGTGCCATCGGCCTCGGGGCGGGAGGGGTGTACAATGAGCAGTTCTTC. This codes for CAIGLGAGGVYNEQFF.

This chain connects TRBV6-2 or TRBV6-3 to TRBJ1-1; a possible D gene is TRBD1 (6 bases). The CDR3 has 16 amino acids. Germline V gene lookup returns CDR1 MNHEY and CDR2 SVGEGT. V shed 6 bases and J shed 1 base, with 18 bases lying between them. The DNA for the CDR3 is TGTGCCAGCAGCCAACTTACCGACAGGACGAACACTGAAGCTTTCTTT. Translation gives CASSQLTDRTNTEAFF.

This rearrangement joins TRBV29-1 to TRBJ2-5, with D unresolved. This CDR3 comprises 13 residues. Germline lookup yields CDR1 SQVTM and CDR2 ANQGSEA. The V gene lost 4 bases and the J gene lost 5 bases, with 14 bases spanning the gap. CDR3 nucleotide sequence: TGCAGCGTTGGCCCCCGGATTGGCGAGACCCAGTACTTC. Its translation is CSVGPRIGETQYF.

The sample holds a few counts of this clonotype. The V gene is TRBV7-9, the J gene TRBJ2-3; a possible D gene is TRBD2 (5 bases). Per germline, CDR1 SEHNR and CDR2 FQNEAQ (reference sequence). V was clipped by 1 base and J by 2 bases, with 19 bases between them. CDR3 size: 18 residues. CDR3 coding DNA: TGTGCCAGCAGCTTAGAGTACCCGGACGGACTTTTCACAGATACGCAGTATTTT. It encodes CASSLEYPDGLFTDTQYF.

The chain employs TRBV4-3 and TRBJ1-3; D is ambiguous. The germline V gene encodes CDR1 LGHNA and CDR2 YSLEER. V was pared by 3 bases and J by 3 bases, with 6 bases between. CDR3 length: 13 residues. Here the CDR3 DNA reads TGCGCCAGCAGCCACGGCGGTGGAAACACCATATATTTT. This gives the protein CASSHGGGNTIYF.

A few counts support this clonotype. The rearrangement joins TRBV4-1 to TRBJ1-4; 8 bases align to TRBD1. Trimming at V came to 0 bases and at J to 4 bases, leaving 7 bases not matched to a gene. The CDR3 consists of 17 residues. Looked up from germline, CDR1 is MGHRA and CDR2 is YSYEKL. CDR3 sequence reads: CASSQDPGQGGNEKLFF. The CDR3 DNA follows: TGCGCCAGCAGCCAAGATCCCGGACAGGGAGGTAATGAAAAACTGTTTTTT.